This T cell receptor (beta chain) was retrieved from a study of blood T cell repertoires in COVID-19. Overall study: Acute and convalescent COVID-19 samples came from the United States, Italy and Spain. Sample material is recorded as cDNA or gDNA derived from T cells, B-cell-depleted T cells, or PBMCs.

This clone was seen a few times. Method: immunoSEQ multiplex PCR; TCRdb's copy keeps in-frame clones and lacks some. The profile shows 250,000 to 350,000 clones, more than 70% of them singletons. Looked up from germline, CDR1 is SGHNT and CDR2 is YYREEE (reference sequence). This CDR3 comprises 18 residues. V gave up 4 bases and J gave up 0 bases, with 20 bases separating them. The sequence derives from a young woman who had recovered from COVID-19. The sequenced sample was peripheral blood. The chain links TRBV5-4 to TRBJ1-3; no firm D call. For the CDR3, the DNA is TGTGCCAGCAGCGCCCCCTTCCCCCAGGAAACCTCTGGAAACACCATATATTTT. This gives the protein CASSAPFPQETSGNTIYF.